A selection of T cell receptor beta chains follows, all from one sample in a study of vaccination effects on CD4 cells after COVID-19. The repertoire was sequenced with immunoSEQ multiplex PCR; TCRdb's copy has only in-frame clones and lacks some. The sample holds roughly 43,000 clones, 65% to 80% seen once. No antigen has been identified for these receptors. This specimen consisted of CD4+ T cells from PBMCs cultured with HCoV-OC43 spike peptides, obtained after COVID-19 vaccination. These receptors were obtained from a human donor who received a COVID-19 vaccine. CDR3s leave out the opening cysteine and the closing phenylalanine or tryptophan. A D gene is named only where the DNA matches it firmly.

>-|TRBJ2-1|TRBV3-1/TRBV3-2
ASSQASGSINEQF
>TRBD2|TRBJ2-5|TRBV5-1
ASRDSGGWETQY
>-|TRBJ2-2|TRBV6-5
ASRWPGNTGELF
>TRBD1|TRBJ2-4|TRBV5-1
ASSTTGTGTNIQY
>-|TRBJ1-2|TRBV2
ASMGGKLNYGYT
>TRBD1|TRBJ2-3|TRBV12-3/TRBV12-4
ASTGTGADTQY
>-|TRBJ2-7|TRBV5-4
ASSLDRGGDEQY
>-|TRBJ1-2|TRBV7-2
ASSLVYGNYGYT
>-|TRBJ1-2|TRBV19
ASSIGRDFGGYT
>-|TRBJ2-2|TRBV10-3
AISVQGSGELF
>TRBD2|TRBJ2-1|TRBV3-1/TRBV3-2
ASSQNGLAAYNEQF
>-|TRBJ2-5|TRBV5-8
ASSFGRGMQETQY
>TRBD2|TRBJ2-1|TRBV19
ASSSGLAVYNEQF
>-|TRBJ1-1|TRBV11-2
ASSFAGMNTEAF
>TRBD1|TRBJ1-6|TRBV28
ASSLPDRDNSPLH
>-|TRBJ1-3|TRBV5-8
ASSLQEGNTIY
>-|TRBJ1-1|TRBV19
ASSSQVDTEAF
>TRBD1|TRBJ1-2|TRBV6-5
ASRPDRGTYGYT
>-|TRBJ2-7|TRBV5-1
ASSFGADAYEQY
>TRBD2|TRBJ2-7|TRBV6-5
ASSSGLAGMGEQY
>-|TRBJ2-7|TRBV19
ASSIRPRQDYEQY
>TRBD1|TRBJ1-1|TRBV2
ASRSDRGGVNTEAF
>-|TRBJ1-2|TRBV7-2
ASSLDQGLYGYT
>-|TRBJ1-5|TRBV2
ASSDERGQPQH
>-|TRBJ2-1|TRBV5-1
ASTDAGDWFDEQF
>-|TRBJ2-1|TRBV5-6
ASSFGHVAVEQF
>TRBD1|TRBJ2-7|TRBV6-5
ASSDRGMTYEQY
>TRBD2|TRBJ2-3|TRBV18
ASSQNSLAGSTDTQY
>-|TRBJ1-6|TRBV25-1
ASRGLEGSPLH
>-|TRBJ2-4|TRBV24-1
AILAGSVKNIQY
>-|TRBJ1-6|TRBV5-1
ASSLERTDNNSPLH
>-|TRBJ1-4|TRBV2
ASRQTEKLF
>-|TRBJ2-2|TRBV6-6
ASRFAEPTGELF
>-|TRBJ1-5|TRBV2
ASSEYSYQPQH
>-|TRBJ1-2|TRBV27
ASSPGPDYGYT
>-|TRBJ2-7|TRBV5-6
ASSLSSYEQY
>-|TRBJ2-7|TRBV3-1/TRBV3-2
ASSQELGSTYEQY
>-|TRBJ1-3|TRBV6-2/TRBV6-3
ASSYLGAVTGNTIY
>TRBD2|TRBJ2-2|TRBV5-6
ASSLWVAGASGELF
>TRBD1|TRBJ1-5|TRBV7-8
ASSGWGQQYSNQPQH
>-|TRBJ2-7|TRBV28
ASSLNYEQY
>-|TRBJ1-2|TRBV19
ASSIANGINYGYT
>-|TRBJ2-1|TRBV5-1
ASSTEVILAANEQF
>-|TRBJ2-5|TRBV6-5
ASSYSGVAPGETQY
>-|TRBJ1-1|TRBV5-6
ASSWDGGDTEAF
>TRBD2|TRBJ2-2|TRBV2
ASRGDYGAGELF
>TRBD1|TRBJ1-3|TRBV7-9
ASRLDRAGNTIY
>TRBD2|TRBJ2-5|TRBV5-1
ASSLAGLAGETQY
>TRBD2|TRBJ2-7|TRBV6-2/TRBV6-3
ASSYSAIAGRYEQY
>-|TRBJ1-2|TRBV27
ASSLAGPANYGYT